This T cell receptor (beta chain) was observed in a study of blood T cell repertoires in COVID-19. About the research overall: PBMCs, B-cell-depleted T cells, or T cells were the source of the cDNA or gDNA that made up the material.

Authors' data handling: Cell counts per sample came from amplifying reference gene primers. Method: immunoSEQ multiplex PCR; TCRdb's copy keeps in-frame clones and lacks some. V and J calls and clone size are given by that table; D and trimming were obtained from the DNA. The sample yields just over 150,000 clones, over 75% seen once. CDR3 length: 15 amino acids. V lost 2 bases to trimming and J lost 8 bases; unmatched junction nucleotides: 8. Germline values: CDR1 MNHNS, CDR2 SASEGT. The sequenced sample consisted of peripheral blood. V is TRBV6-1 and J is TRBJ2-1, with 8 nucleotides matching TRBD1. This receptor was obtained from a middle-aged woman with acute or convalescent COVID-19. CDR3 in DNA: TGTGCCAGCAGTGAATTAAGACAGGGGTTCGATGAGCAGTTCTTC. Translating gives CASSELRQGFDEQFF.